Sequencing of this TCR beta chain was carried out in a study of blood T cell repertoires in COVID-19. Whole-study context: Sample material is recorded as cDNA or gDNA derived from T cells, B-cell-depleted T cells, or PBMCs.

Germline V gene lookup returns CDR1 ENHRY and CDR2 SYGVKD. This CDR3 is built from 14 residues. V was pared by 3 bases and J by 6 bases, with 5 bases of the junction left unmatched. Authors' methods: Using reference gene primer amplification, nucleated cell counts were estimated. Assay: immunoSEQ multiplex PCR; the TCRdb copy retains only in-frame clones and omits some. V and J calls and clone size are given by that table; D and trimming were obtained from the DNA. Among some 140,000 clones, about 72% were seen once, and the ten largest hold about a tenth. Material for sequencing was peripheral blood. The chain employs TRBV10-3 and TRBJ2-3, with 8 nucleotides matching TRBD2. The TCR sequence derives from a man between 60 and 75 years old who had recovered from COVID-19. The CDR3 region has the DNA TGTGCCATCAGTGATTCGGGAGGGCTGGATACGCAGTATTTT. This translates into CAISDSGGLDTQYF.